The entry that follows covers one TCR beta chain sequence. Its target is unknown. Sequenced material consisted of expressed TCRB transcripts (all of the isolated RNA was reverse transcribed). Sequencing was performed with immunoSEQ multiplex PCR; in TCRdb, only in-frame clones are kept and a portion is missing. The table records under 450,000 clones, approximately 15% of them present only once. The data derive from a study of beta chain features in type 1 diabetes. Study-wide results and limits: Shortening that was moderate but significant affected the TCRB CDR3s of Type 1 diabetes patients in all four CD4+ subsets.

Blood was drawn once from each donor into heparinised tubes. The draws averaged roughly 120 mL. Researchers reported sorting CD4+ naive, central memory, regulatory and stem cell-like memory cells via CD45RO/CCR7/CD25/CD127/CD95/CD27. The CDR3 extends over 11 amino acids. From germline, CDR1 is DFQATT and CDR2 SNEGSKA (reference sequence). V lost 6 bases and J lost 7, with 11 bases in between. This receptor was obtained from a man aged 25 to 40 in good health. This chain links TRBV20-1 with TRBJ2-3, with D unclear. The sample taken for sequencing was naive CD4+ T cells from blood. CDR3 DNA: TGCAGTGCGCCTCTTACCCATACGCAGTATTTT. Its protein product is CSAPLTHTQYF.